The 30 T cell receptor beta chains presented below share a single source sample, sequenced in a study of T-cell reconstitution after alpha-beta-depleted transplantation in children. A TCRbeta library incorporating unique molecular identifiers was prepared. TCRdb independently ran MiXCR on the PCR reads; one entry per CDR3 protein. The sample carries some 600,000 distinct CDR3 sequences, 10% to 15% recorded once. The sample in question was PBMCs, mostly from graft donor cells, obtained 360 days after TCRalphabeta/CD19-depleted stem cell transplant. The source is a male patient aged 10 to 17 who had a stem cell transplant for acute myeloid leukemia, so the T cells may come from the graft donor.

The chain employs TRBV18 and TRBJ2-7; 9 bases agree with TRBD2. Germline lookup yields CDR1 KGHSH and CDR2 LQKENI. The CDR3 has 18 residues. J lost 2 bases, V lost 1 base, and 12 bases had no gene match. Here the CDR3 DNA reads TGTGCCAGCTCACCACGTCTTGCGGGAGGGCCCTCCGCCTACGAGCAGTACTTC. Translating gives CASSPRLAGGPSAYEQYF.

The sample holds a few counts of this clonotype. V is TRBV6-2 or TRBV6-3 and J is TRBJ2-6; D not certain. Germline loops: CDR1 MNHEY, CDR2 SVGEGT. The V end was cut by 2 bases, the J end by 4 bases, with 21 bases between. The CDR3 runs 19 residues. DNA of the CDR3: TGTGCCAGCAGTTACCATACGACACGTGAGAGGTTGGGGGCCAACGTCCTGACTTTC. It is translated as CASSYHTTRERLGANVLTF.

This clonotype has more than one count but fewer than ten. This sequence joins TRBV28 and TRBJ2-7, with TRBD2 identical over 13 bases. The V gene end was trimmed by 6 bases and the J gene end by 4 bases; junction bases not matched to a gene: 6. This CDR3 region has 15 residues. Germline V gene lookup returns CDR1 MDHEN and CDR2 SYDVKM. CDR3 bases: TGTGCCAGCAGACCGAGGACTAGCGGGAGATACGAGCAGTACTTC. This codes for CASRPRTSGRYEQYF.

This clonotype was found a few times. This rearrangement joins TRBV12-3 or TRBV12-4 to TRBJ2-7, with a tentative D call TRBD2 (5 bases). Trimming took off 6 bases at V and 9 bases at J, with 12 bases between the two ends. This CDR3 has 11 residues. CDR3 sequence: CASSLALGQYF. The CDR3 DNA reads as TGTGCCAGCAGCCTAGCTCTAGGGCAGTACTTC.

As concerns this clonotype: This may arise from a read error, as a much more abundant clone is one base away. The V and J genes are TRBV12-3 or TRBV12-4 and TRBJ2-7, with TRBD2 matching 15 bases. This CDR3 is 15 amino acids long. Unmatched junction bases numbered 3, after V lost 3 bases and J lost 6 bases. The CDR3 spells CASSFEGLAGGEQYF. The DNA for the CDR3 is TGTGCCAGCAGTTTCGAGGGACTAGCGGGAGGCGAGCAGTACTTC.

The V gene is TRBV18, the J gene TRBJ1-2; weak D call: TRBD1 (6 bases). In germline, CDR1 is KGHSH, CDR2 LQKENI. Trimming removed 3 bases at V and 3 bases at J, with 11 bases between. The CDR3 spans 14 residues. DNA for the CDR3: TGTGCCAGCTCACCGGGGGGGCAGGACTATGGCTACACCTTC. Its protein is CASSPGGQDYGYTF.

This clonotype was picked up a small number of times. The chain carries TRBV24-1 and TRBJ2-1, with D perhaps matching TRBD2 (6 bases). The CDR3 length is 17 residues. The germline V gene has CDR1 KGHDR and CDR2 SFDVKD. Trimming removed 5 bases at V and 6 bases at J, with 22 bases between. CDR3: CATSAPPGERVANEQFF. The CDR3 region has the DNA TGTGCCACCAGTGCTCCCCCCGGGGAGCGGGTGGCCAATGAGCAGTTCTTC.

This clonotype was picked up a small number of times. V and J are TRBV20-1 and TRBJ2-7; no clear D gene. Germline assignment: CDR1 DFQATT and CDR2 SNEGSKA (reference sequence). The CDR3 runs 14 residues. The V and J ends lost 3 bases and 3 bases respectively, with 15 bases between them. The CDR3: CSARPVGRDYEQYF. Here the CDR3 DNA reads TGCAGTGCTAGGCCCGTTGGACGAGACTACGAGCAGTACTTC.

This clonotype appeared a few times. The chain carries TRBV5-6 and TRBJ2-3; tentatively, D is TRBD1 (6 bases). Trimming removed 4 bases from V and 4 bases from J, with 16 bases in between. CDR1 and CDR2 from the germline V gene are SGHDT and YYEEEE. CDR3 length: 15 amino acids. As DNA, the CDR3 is TGTGCCAGCAGCCGAATTATAGGGACATCAGATACGCAGTATTTT. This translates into CASSRIIGTSDTQYF.

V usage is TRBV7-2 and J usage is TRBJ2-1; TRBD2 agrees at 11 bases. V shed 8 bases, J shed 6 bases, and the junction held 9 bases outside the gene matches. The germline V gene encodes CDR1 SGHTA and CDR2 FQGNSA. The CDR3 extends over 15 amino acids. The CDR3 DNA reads TGTGCCAGCGGGACTAGCGGATTCCACGGCAATGAGCAGTTCTTC. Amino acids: CASGTSGFHGNEQFF.

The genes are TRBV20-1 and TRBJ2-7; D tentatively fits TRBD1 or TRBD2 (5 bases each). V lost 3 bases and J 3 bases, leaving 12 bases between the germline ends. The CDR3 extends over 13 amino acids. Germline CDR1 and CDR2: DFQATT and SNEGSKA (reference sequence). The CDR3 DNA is TGCAGTGCTAGGGGATGGGACGGCTACGAGCAGTACTTC. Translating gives CSARGWDGYEQYF.

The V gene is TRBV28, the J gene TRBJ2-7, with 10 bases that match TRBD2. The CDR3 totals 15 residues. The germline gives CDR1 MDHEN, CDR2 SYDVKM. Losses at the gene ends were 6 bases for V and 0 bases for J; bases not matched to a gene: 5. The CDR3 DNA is TGTGCCAGCAGGGGACTAGCGCAGATCTCCTACGAGCAGTACTTC. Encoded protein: CASRGLAQISYEQYF.

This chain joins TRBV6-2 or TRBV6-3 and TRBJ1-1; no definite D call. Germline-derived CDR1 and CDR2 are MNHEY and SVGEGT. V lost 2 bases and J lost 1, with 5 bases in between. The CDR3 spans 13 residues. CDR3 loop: CASSYPGNTEAFF. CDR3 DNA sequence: TGTGCCAGCAGTTACCCAGGGAACACTGAAGCTTTCTTT.

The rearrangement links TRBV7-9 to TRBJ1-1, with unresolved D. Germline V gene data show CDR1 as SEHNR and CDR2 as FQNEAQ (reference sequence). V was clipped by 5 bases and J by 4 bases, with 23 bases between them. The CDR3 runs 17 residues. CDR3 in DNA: TGTGCCAGCAGCCCCAGCGGTAATGCACCCTGGTTCACTGAAGCTTTCTTT. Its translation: CASSPSGNAPWFTEAFF.

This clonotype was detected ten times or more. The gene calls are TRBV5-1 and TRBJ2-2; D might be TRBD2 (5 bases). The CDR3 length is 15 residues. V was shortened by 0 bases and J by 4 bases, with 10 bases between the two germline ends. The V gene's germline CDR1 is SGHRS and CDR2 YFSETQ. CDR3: CASSLGASSTGELFF. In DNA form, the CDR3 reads TGCGCCAGCAGCTTGGGAGCTAGCTCCACCGGGGAGCTGTTTTTT.

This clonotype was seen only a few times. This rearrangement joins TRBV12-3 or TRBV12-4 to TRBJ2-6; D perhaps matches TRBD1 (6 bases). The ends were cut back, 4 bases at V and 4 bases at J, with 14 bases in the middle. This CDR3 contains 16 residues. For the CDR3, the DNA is TGTGCCAGCAGTTCAGGACAGTTTTCCGGGGCCAACGTCCTGACTTTC. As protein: CASSSGQFSGANVLTF.

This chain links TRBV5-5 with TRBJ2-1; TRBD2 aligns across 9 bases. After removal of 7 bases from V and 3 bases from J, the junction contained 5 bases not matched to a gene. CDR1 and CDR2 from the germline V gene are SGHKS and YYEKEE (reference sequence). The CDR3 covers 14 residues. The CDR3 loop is CASVETSGYNEQFF. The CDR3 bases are TGTGCCAGCGTCGAGACTAGCGGCTACAATGAGCAGTTCTTC.

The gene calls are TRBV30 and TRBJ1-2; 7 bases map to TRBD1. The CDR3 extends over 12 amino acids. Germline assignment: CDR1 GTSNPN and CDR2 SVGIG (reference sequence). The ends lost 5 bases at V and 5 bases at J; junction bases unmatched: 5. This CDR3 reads CAWDRDRYGYTF. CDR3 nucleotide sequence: TGTGCCTGGGACAGGGACCGGTATGGCTACACCTTC.

The CDR3 nucleotides read TGCAGCGTTGAAGATAGTGTCGTCGAGACCCAGTACTTC. It yields the protein CSVEDSVVETQYF. This rearrangement joins TRBV29-1 to TRBJ2-5; D remains unclear. V shed 0 bases and J shed 5 bases, with 10 bases lying between them. The germline CDR1 and CDR2 sequences are SQVTM and ANQGSEA. The CDR3 has 13 residues.

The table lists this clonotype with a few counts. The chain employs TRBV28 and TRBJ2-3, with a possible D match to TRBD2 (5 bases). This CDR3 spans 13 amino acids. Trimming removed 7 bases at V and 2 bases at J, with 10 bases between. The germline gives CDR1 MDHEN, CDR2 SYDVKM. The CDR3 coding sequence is TGTGCCAGCATTCGAGCGGTCACAGATACGCAGTATTTT. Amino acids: CASIRAVTDTQYF.

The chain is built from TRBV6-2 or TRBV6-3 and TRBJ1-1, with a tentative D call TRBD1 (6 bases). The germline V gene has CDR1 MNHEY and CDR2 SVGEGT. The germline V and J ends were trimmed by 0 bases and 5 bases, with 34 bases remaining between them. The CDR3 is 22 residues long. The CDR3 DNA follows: TGTGCCAGCAGTTACTCGAGGGGATCCGCCTTTGTCGGGGGCTTATTGGAGACTGAAGCTTTCTTT. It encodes CASSYSRGSAFVGGLLETEAFF.

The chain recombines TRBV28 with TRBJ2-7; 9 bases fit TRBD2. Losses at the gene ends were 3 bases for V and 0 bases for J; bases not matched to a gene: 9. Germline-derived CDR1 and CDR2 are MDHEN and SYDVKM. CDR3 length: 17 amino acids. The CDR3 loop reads CASSFPLSSGSSYEQYF. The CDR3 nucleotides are TGTGCCAGCAGTTTCCCCTTAAGTAGCGGGAGCTCCTACGAGCAGTACTTC.

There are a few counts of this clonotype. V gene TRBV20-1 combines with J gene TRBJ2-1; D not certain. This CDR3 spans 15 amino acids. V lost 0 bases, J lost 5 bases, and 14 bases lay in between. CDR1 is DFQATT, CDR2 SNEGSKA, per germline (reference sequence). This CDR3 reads CSARDAVPLDNEQFF. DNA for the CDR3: TGCAGTGCTAGAGATGCGGTACCCCTTGACAATGAGCAGTTCTTC.

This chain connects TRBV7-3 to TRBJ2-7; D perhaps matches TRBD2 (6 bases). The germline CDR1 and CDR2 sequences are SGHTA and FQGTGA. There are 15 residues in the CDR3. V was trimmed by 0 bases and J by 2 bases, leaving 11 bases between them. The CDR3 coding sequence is TGTGCCAGCAGCTTAACGGCGGGGCCAGCCTACGAGCAGTACTTC. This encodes CASSLTAGPAYEQYF.

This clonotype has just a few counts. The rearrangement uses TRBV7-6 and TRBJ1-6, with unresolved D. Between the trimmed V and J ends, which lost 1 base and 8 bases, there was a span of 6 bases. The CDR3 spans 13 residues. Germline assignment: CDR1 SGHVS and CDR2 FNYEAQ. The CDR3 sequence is CASSLGPHSPLHF. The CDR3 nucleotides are TGTGCCAGCAGCTTAGGTCCGCATTCACCCCTCCACTTT. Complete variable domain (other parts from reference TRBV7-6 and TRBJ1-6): GAGVSQSPRYKVTKRGQDVALRCDPISGHVSLYWYRQALGQGPEFLTYFNYEAQQDKSGLPNDRFSAERPEGSISTLTIQRTEQRDSAMYRCASSLGPHSPLHFGNGTRLTVT.

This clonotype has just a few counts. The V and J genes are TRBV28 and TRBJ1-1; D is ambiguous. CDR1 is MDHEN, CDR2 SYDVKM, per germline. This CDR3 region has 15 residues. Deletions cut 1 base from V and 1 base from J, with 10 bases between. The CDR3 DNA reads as TGTGCCAGCAGTTTATTATTGATATCGAACACTGAAGCTTTCTTT. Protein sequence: CASSLLLISNTEAFF.

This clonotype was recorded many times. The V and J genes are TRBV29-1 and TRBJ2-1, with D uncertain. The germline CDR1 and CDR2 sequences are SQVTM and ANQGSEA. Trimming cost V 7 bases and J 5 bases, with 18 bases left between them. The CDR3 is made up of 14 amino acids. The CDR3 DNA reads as TGCAGCGGCGCCGAAGCGACTCCTAACAATGAGCAGTTCTTC. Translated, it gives CSGAEATPNNEQFF.

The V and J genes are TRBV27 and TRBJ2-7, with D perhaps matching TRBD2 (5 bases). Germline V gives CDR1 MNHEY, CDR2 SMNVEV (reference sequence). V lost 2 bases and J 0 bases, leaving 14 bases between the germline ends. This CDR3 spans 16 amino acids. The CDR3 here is CASSLVGSRGSYEQYF. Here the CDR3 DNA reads TGTGCCAGCAGTTTAGTCGGCAGCCGGGGCTCCTACGAGCAGTACTTC.

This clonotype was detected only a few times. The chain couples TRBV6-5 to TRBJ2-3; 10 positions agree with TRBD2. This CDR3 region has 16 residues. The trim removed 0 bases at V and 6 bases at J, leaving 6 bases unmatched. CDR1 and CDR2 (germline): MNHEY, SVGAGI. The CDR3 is CASSYSVSAGGDTQYF. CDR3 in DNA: TGTGCCAGCAGTTACTCGGTCTCAGCGGGAGGGGATACGCAGTATTTT.

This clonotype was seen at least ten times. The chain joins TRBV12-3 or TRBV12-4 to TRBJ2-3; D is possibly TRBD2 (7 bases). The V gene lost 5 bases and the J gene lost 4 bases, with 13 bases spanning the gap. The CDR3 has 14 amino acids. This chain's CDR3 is CASSVPGGPDTQYF. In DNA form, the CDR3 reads TGTGCCAGCAGTGTCCCGGGGGGCCCAGATACGCAGTATTTT.